The 14 T cell receptor beta chains presented below share a single source sample, sequenced in a study of cytomegalovirus exposure and HLA in healthy donors. PCR used 60 Vbeta primers and 13 Jbeta primers. Measured with immunoSEQ multiplex PCR; TCRdb has only the in-frame clones, and not every one. This sample carries 100,000 to 150,000 clones, around 80% of them seen once, and the ten largest clones take roughly 5%. Sequencing used PBMCs. The receptor set was obtained from a man aged 25-40 years in good health and CMV-seronegative.

The rearrangement uses TRBV2 and TRBJ2-7, with 7 bases identical to TRBD2. Trimming cost V 4 bases and J 0 bases; bases outside gene matches: 6. The CDR3 is 15 residues long. Germline V gene data show CDR1 as SNHLY and CDR2 as FYNNEI. The CDR3 DNA reads as TGTGCCAGCAGTGGAAGTGGGAGGGTCTCCTACGAGCAGTACTTC. This translates into CASSGSGRVSYEQYF.

V gene TRBV19 combines with J gene TRBJ2-2; 9 positions agree with TRBD2. With V trimmed by 7 bases and J by 4 bases, 10 bases remained unmatched. Germline assignment: CDR1 LNHDA and CDR2 SQIVND (reference sequence). The CDR3 is made up of 16 amino acids. The chain's CDR3 is CASIGWAGGITGELFF. CDR3 coding DNA: TGTGCCAGTATCGGTTGGGCGGGAGGGATCACCGGGGAGCTGTTTTTT.

The chain couples TRBV5-4 to TRBJ2-1; 9 bases are shared with TRBD2. The CDR3 sequence is 16 residues long. V shed 4 bases and J 2 bases; nucleotides not matched to a gene: 7. Looked up from germline, CDR1 is SGHNT and CDR2 is YYREEE (reference sequence). CDR3 nucleotides: TGTGCCAGCAGCGTGATTAGCGGGAGCACCTACAATGAGCAGTTCTTC. It specifies CASSVISGSTYNEQFF. Combining the CDR3 with reference TRBV5-4 and TRBJ2-1 gives the whole variable domain ETGVTQSPTHLIKTRGQQVTLRCSSQSGHNTVSWYQQALGQGPQFIFQYYREEENGRGNFPPRFSGLQFPNYSSELNVNALELDDSALYLCASSVISGSTYNEQFFGPGTRLTVL.

The rearrangement uses TRBV9 and TRBJ1-1; D might be TRBD1 (5 bases). The CDR3 contains 14 residues. Trimming stripped 4 bases from V and 0 bases from J, with 10 bases between. CDR1 and CDR2 from the germline V gene are SGDLS and YYNGEE. The CDR3 sequence: CASSRDRMNTEAFF. The CDR3 nucleotides read TGTGCCAGCAGCAGAGACAGAATGAACACTGAAGCTTTCTTT.

The CDR3 is CASSQVSGGLAYEQFF. CDR3 in DNA: TGCGCCAGCAGCCAAGTCAGTGGGGGACTAGCGTACGAGCAGTTCTTC. This sequence joins TRBV4-3 and TRBJ2-1, with TRBD2 matching over 10 bases. CDR1 and CDR2 (germline): LGHNA, YSLEER. Germline trimming cut 1 base from V and 10 bases from J; bases unmatched to any gene: 10. The length of the CDR3 is 16 residues.

The genes are TRBV13 and TRBJ2-3, with 7 positions matching TRBD1. The CDR3 runs 17 residues. Looked up from germline, CDR1 is PRHDT and CDR2 is FYEKMQ (reference sequence). Trimming cost V 0 bases and J 4 bases; bases outside gene matches: 10. CDR3 DNA: TGTGCCAGCAGCTTAGGCTCCGGGACAGAGGGTCCAGATACGCAGTATTTT. Translating gives CASSLGSGTEGPDTQYF.

The rearrangement joins TRBV19 to TRBJ2-2; 9 nucleotides agree with TRBD1. After removal of 4 bases from V and 4 bases from J, the junction contained 16 bases not matched to a gene. From germline, CDR1 is LNHDA and CDR2 SQIVND (reference sequence). The CDR3 runs 19 residues. This chain's CDR3 is CASSTSGQGRIISTGELFF. DNA for the CDR3: TGTGCCAGTAGTACCTCGGGACAGGGAAGAATCATCAGCACCGGGGAGCTGTTTTTT.

The chain has TRBV5-1 and TRBJ2-3; D is unclear. Trimming took 1 base from V and 0 from J, leaving 6 bases between them. The CDR3 consists of 14 residues. The germline CDR1 and CDR2 sequences are SGHRS and YFSETQ. The DNA of the CDR3 is TGCGCCAGCAGCTTGCCAGTAAGCACAGATACGCAGTATTTT. Residues: CASSLPVSTDTQYF.

The V call is TRBV29-1, the J call TRBJ1-5; possibly TRBD1 for D (6 bases). Trimming shortened V by 6 bases and J by 2 bases, and 11 bases separated the two germline ends. The CDR3 has 13 residues. Germline-derived CDR1 and CDR2 are SQVTM and ANQGSEA. In nucleotides, the CDR3 is TGCAGCGTCGCACAGGGCGGCAATCAGCCCCAGCATTTT. It translates to CSVAQGGNQPQHF.

This chain joins TRBV28 and TRBJ2-3, with D possibly TRBD2 on 6 matching bases. Between the trimmed V and J ends, which lost 5 bases and 1 base, there was a span of 13 bases. Germline CDR1 reads MDHEN; CDR2 reads SYDVKM. The CDR3 contains 15 residues. The CDR3 bases are TGTGCCAGCAGTCCCGGAGGGATCGGCACAGATACGCAGTATTTT. It encodes CASSPGGIGTDTQYF.

This sequence joins TRBV27 and TRBJ1-1; 8 nucleotides line up with TRBD1. This CDR3 has 14 amino acids. Germline values: CDR1 MNHEY, CDR2 SMNVEV (reference sequence). V was pared by 6 bases and J by 1 base, with 4 bases of the junction left unmatched. DNA for the CDR3: TGTGCCAGCAGACTAACAGGGGGGAACACTGAAGCTTTCTTT. This gives the protein CASRLTGGNTEAFF.

J is TRBJ1-5 and V is TRBV5-5; 7 bases line up with TRBD1. The germline gives CDR1 SGHKS, CDR2 YYEKEE (reference sequence). With 1 base clipped from V and 6 bases from J, the junction kept 4 bases outside the gene matches. The CDR3 loop spans 14 amino acids. CDR3: CASSLRGRIQPQHF. The CDR3 nucleotides read TGTGCCAGCAGCTTGAGGGGGCGCATTCAGCCCCAGCATTTT.

The V call is TRBV18, the J call TRBJ2-7, with D perhaps matching TRBD1 (5 bases). In germline, CDR1 is KGHSH, CDR2 LQKENI. The V end was cut by 4 bases, the J end by 0 bases, with 10 bases between. The CDR3 length is 14 residues. The CDR3 nucleotides are TGTGCCAGCTCACGTGAGCAGGGCTCCTACGAGCAGTACTTC. It is translated as CASSREQGSYEQYF.

CDR3 DNA sequence: TGTGCCAGCAGCTTCTCAGGGGCCCGTGAAAAACTGTTTTTT. Translation gives CASSFSGAREKLFF. This sequence joins TRBV7-9 and TRBJ1-4, with D perhaps matching TRBD1 (6 bases). From germline, CDR1 is SEHNR and CDR2 FQNEAQ (reference sequence). This CDR3 is built from 14 residues. Trimming cost V 3 bases and J 7 bases, with 12 bases left between them.